A single sample is the source of the 15 T cell receptor beta chains below, sequenced in a study of regulatory T cells in long-lasting Graves disease. Construction of the TCR beta libraries employed iRepertoire HTBI primers in conjunction with Arm-PCR of CDR3 regions. Each CDR3 protein gets one entry after TCRdb re-called the multiplex PCR reads with MiXCR. Counted here are 440,000 or so distinct CDR3 sequences, just under 15% occurring once; the ten biggest clones make up over 15%. This sample's time point: newly diagnosed GD, antithyroid drugs for less than 3 months. PBMCs were the source of the RNA used for TCR sequencing. These same records also appear under a second study, on T cells in Graves' hyperthyroidism and ophthalmopathy.

The sequenced sample was peripheral blood mononuclear cells (PBMCs), obtained at new diagnosis, from a patient treated with antithyroid drugs. The source is a woman in her twenties or thirties with Graves disease.

The sample holds many counts of this clonotype. The J gene is TRBJ2-1, the V gene TRBV12-3 or TRBV12-4, with 10 positions matching TRBD2. The CDR3 totals 15 residues. The V segment lost 6 bases and the J segment 3 bases; nucleotides outside the gene matches: 5. In DNA, the CDR3 is TGTGCCAGCAGCCTAAGCGGGAGGGACTACAATGAGCAGTTCTTC. Translation: CASSLSGRDYNEQFF.

The chain links TRBV27 to TRBJ2-7; 11 bases match TRBD2. In germline, CDR1 is MNHEY, CDR2 SMNVEV (reference sequence). This CDR3 region has 15 residues. After removal of 3 bases from V and 4 bases from J, the junction contained 5 bases not matched to a gene. The CDR3, as DNA: TGTGCCAGCAGTTTTACTAGCGGGAGAGTGTACGAGCAGTACTTC. Amino acid sequence: CASSFTSGRVYEQYF.

Worth noting for this clonotype: At one end, the junction sequence differs from germline, possibly due to a read error. The V call is TRBV11-2, the J call TRBJ2-3; D possibly uses TRBD1 or TRBD2 (5 bases each). The CDR3 has 16 amino acids. Germline CDR1 and CDR2: SGHAT and FQNNGV. CDR3 sequence: CASSQAPSGGTDTQYF. The CDR3 DNA reads as TGCGCCAGCAGCCAAGCCCCTTCTGGGGGTACAGATACGCAGTATTTT.

This clonotype was recorded at least ten times. The chain couples TRBV6-1 to TRBJ2-7, with TRBD2 matching over 8 bases. With 6 bases clipped from V and 3 bases from J, the junction kept 7 bases outside the gene matches. The CDR3 covers 14 residues. Germline loops: CDR1 MNHNS, CDR2 SASEGT. The CDR3 here is CASSPASGLYEQYF. The CDR3 coding sequence is TGTGCCAGCAGCCCCGCTAGCGGGCTCTACGAGCAGTACTTC.

The chain recombines TRBV20-1 with TRBJ1-2; 9 bases fit TRBD1. J was trimmed by 5 bases and V by 1 base; bases with no gene match: 11. Germline CDR1 reads DFQATT; CDR2 reads SNEGSKA (reference sequence). The CDR3 has 16 amino acids. CDR3 bases: TGCAGTGCTAGAGGGGGGGGGGACAGGGTAGGATATGGCTACACCTTC. Protein: CSARGGGDRVGYGYTF.

The rearrangement uses TRBV7-3 and TRBJ2-1; 7 bases are a match to TRBD2. The germline gives CDR1 SGHTA, CDR2 FQGTGA. With 1 base clipped from V and 10 bases from J, the junction kept 10 bases outside the gene matches. This CDR3 is built from 15 residues. The CDR3 sequence: CASSLNPAGAGEQFF. The CDR3 DNA reads as TGTGCCAGCAGCTTAAACCCGGCGGGAGCAGGAGAGCAGTTCTTC.

The chain is built from TRBV7-2 and TRBJ1-2, with 9 positions matching TRBD1. Germline assignment: CDR1 SGHTA and CDR2 FQGNSA. V lost 6 bases and J lost 4; bases outside the gene matches: 9. This CDR3 is built from 15 residues. CDR3 protein: CASSRNRDRVYGYTF. The CDR3 nucleotides are TGTGCCAGCAGTCGTAACCGGGACAGGGTCTATGGCTACACCTTC.

Concerning this clonotype: A far larger clone is one base from this, pointing to a likely read error. The chain carries TRBV12-3 or TRBV12-4 and TRBJ2-3; possibly TRBD1 or TRBD2 for D (5 bases each). The DNA end lines up better with TRBJ2-7; the J call may be wrong. The CDR3 extends over 14 amino acids. The DNA for the CDR3 is TGTGCCAGCAGCTCGCTCGAGGGGAGCTACGAGCAGTACTTC. Encoded protein: CASSSLEGSYEQYF.

With respect to this clonotype: This may arise from a read error, as a much more abundant clone is one base away. The rearrangement joins TRBV5-1 to TRBJ2-7; TRBD2 agrees at 7 bases. Germline-derived CDR1 and CDR2 are SGHRS and YFSETQ. This CDR3 is built from 12 residues. The CDR3 loop is CVSREGDIEQYF. The CDR3 DNA follows: TGCGTCAGCAGGGAGGGAGATATCGAGCAGTACTTC. The full variable domain, completed using reference TRBV5-1 and TRBJ2-7, is KAGVTQTPRYLIKTRGQQVTLSCSPISGHRSVSWYQQTPGQGLQFLFEYFSETQRNKGNFPGRFSGRQFSNSRSEMNVSTLELGDSALYLCVSREGDIEQYFGPGTRLTVT.

In this sample, this clonotype turned up many times. V is TRBV20-1 and J is TRBJ2-3, with TRBD1 identical over 7 bases. The junction had 4 bases not matched to a gene; V was cut back by 2 bases and J by 5 bases. This CDR3 region has 13 residues. Looked up from germline, CDR1 is DFQATT and CDR2 is SNEGSKA (reference sequence). The CDR3 nucleotides are TGCAGTGCTAGAAGACAGGGTGGAGATACGCAGTATTTT. Translating gives CSARRQGGDTQYF.

This clonotype was observed a few times. This chain joins TRBV6-1 and TRBJ2-2, with D possibly matching TRBD1 (6 bases). The CDR3 has 16 amino acids. The germline gives CDR1 MNHNS, CDR2 SASEGT. V dropped 11 bases and J dropped 8 bases, with 27 bases sitting between them. CDR3 nucleotides: TGTGCCGGCCTCAACGGGCAGAAGGGGGTTTGGGGGGAGCTGTTTTTT. Protein product: CAGLNGQKGVWGELFF.

There are many counts of this clonotype. V gene TRBV18 combines with J gene TRBJ2-3; D uncertain. V lost 5 bases, J lost 0 bases, and 9 bases lay in between. This CDR3 region has 14 residues. Germline V lookup: CDR1 KGHSH, CDR2 LQKENI. Here the CDR3 DNA reads TGTGCCAGCTCATGGGCACCGAGCACAGATACGCAGTATTTT. It translates to CASSWAPSTDTQYF. The full variable domain, in which reference TRBV18 and TRBJ2-3 provide the parts outside the CDR3, is NAGVMQNPRHLVRRRGQEARLRCSPMKGHSHVYWYRQLPEEGLKFMVYLQKENIIDESGMPKERFSAEFPKEGPSILRIQQVVRGDSAAYFCASSWAPSTDTQYFGPGTRLTVL.

For the CDR3, the DNA is TGTGCCAGCAGAACCTGGGGCGGGGGAGGCAATCAGCCCCAGCATTTT. Its protein is CASRTWGGGGNQPQHF. The chain links TRBV6-1 to TRBJ1-5; possible D gene TRBD1, 5 bases. The germline V gene has CDR1 MNHNS and CDR2 SASEGT. This CDR3 region has 16 residues. The V gene lost 6 bases and the J gene lost 2 bases, with 17 bases spanning the gap.

In the case of this clonotype: With a far larger clone one base away, a read error is the likely cause. The rearrangement links TRBV27 to TRBJ2-1, with 8 bases lining up with TRBD2. Losses at the gene ends were 8 bases for V and 2 bases for J; bases not matched to a gene: 8. CDR1 and CDR2 (germline): MNHEY, SMNVEV (reference sequence). The CDR3 contains 15 residues. The CDR3 is CASGPPGLAYNEQFF. CDR3 sequence (DNA): TGTGCCAGCGGTCCCCCGGGACTAGCCTACAATGAGCAGTTCTTC.

This clonotype was recorded at least ten times. The chain recombines TRBV12-3 or TRBV12-4 with TRBJ1-3; TRBD1 might be the D (5 bases). The length of the CDR3 is 13 residues. V was trimmed by 5 bases and J by 7 bases, leaving 12 bases between them. CDR3 protein: CASSMGLINTIYF. The CDR3 DNA reads as TGTGCCAGCAGTATGGGACTTATCAACACCATATATTTT.